This TCR beta chain was observed in a study of shared clonotypes between healthy human individuals. None of the donors, who were healthy HIV-negative adults, had recently had acute infections or vaccinations. Into CD45RA+ naive and CD45RA-negative memory subsets, the CD4+ cells were split. CDR1 and CDR2 (germline): MDHEN, SYDVKM. This CDR3 comprises 14 residues. Trimming took 4 bases from V and 2 from J, leaving 12 bases between them. Tens of thousands of T cell genomes, or approximately 0.2 ug DNA, went into the sorted-subset replicate PCRs. The assay was immunoSEQ multiplex PCR, and TCRdb's table has in-frame clones only and misses some. The profile shows over 700,000 clones, 55% to 80% of them singletons.

V usage is TRBV28 and J usage is TRBJ2-7; tentative D call: TRBD2 (6 bases). The sample taken for sequencing was memory CD4+ T cells sorted from blood. Subset specified: CD45RA-negative fraction. The TCR originated in a woman aged 30 to 39 in good health. Written as DNA, the CDR3 is TGTGCCAGCAGTTCTGGCGGGACCCCCTACGAGCAGTACTTC. Translating gives CASSSGGTPYEQYF. Variable domain in full (rest from reference TRBV28 and TRBJ2-7): DVKVTQSSRYLVKRTGEKVFLECVQDMDHENMFWYRQDPGLGLRLIYFSYDVKMKEKGDIPEGYSVSREKKERFSLILESASTNQTSMYLCASSSGGTPYEQYFGPGTRLTVT.